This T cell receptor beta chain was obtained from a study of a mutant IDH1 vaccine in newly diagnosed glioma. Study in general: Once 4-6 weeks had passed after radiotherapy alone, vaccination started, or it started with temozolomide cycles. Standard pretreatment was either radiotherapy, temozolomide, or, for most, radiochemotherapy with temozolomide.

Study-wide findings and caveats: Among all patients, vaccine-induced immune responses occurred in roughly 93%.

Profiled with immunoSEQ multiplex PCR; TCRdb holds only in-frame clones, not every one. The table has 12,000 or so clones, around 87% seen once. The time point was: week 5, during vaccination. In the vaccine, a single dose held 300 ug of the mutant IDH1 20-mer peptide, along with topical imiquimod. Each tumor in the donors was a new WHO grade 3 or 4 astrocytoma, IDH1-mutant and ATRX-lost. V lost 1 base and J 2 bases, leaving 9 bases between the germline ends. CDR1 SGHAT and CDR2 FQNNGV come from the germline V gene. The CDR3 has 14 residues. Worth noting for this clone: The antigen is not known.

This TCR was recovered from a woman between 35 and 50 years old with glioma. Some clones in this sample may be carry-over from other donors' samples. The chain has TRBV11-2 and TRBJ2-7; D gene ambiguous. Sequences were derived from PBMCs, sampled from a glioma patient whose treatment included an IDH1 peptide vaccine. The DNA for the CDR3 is TGTGCCAGCAGCTTAGGCGTCTCGGCCTACGAGCAGTACTTC. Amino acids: CASSLGVSAYEQYF.